The entry below describes one T cell receptor (beta chain). What it binds is unknown. TCRdb keeps only in-frame clones here, not all; method: immunoSEQ multiplex PCR. The table has 13,000 or so clones, around nine tenths seen once; the top ten hold around 0.22%. The data derive from a study of regulatory dendritic cells for organ transplantation. Study-level results: Among resting subsets, memory CD8+ cells contained the most alloreactive clonotypes.

Allogeneic regulatory or mature dendritic cells were co-cultured for roughly five days with CFSE-labeled sorted T cells at 1:10. Naive CD45RA+ and memory CD45RO+ CD4+ or CD8+ T cells were FACS-sorted. Per germline, CDR1 SGHAT and CDR2 FQNNGV. The V segment lost 1 base and the J segment 0 bases; nucleotides outside the gene matches: 8. The CDR3 contains 18 residues. This TCR came from a human donor in good health. V gene TRBV11-2 combines with J gene TRBJ2-7, with TRBD2 matching over 11 bases. What was sequenced was naive CD8+ T cells from blood cultured with regulatory dendritic cells. Subset defined: CD45RA+ naive T cells. CDR3 DNA: TGTGCCAGCAGCTTAGTTAGCGGGGGGGCTACCAACTCCTACGAGCAGTACTTC. It translates to CASSLVSGGATNSYEQYF.